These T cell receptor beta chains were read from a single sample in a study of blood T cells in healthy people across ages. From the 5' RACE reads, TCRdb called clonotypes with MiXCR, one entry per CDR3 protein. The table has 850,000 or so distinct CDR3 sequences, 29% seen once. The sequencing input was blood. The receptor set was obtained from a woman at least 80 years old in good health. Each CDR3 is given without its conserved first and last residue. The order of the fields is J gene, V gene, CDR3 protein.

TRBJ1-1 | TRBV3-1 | ASSPRRGHQNTEAF
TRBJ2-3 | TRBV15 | TTSKKTSGSTDTQY
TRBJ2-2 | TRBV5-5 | ASSLGLAGVTGELF
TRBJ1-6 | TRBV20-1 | SAQGTGGNSPLH
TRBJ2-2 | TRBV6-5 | ASSFSIPSGDYTGELF
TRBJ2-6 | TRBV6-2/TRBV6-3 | ASSLTGGGANVLT
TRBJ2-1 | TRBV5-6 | ASSPIAGASYNEQF
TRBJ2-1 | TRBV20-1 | SAKAGRRYNEQF
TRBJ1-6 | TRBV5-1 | ASSRGDFDSPLH
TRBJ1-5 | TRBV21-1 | ASSRAVNQPQH
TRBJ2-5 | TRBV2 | ASSAGTSGFQETQY
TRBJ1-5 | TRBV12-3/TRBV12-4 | ASSLEQSQH
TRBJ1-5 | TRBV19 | ASTQGRGGNQPQH
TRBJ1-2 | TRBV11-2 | ASSLDQGGGDGYT
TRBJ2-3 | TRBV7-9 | ASSSPRQGRSDTQY
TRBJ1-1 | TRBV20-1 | SGTTGNTEAF
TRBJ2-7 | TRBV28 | ASQQPNRAGREY
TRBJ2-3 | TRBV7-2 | ASSPPLAGGNTQY
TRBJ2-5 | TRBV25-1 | ASTLGAQETQY
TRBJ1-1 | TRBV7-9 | ASSPTLGVKGDTEAF
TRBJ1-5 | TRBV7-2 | ASSAFGPDQPQH
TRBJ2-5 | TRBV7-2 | ASSLQPLGRAPAQY
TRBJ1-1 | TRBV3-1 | ASIDRGANTEAF
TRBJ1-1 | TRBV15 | ATSRDQGLAEAF
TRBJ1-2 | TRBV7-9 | ASSLAPGFYGYT
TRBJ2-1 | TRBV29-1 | SVEGEGQGYNEQF
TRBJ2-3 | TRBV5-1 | ASSLRLAGRGDTQY
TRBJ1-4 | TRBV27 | ASSLYGRIATNEKLF
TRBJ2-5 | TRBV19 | ASSMTEQETQY
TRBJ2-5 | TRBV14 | ASSHWGQETQY
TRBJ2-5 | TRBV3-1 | ASSSGLGGGETQY
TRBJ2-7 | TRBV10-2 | ASSELTSGGYEQY
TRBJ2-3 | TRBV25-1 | ASSTPGPGLDTQY
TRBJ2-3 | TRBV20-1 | SARDRSAGGPGNTDTQY
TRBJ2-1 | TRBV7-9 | ASSLGPRQEF
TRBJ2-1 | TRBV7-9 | ASSVRRNVEQF
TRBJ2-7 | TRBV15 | ATSSERGFSYEQY
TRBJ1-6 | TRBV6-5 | ASSYFRRPIFNSPLH
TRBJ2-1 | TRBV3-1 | ASCNTYNEQF
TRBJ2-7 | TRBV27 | ASSRTPDSLSSYEQY
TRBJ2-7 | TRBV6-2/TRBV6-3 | ATHRTGGDEQY
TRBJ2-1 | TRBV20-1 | SASDGGNEQF
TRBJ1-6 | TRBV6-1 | ASRTGQTYDNSPLH
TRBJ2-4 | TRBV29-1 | SVDDGGLDIQY
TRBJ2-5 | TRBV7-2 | ASSSYLMGRQGQETQY
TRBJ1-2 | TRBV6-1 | ASSEAGQGKSGGYT
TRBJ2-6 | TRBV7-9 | ASSPQGGRGAGANVLT
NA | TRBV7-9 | ASSSDLGGSVYEQY
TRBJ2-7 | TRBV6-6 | ASGLAGAEQY